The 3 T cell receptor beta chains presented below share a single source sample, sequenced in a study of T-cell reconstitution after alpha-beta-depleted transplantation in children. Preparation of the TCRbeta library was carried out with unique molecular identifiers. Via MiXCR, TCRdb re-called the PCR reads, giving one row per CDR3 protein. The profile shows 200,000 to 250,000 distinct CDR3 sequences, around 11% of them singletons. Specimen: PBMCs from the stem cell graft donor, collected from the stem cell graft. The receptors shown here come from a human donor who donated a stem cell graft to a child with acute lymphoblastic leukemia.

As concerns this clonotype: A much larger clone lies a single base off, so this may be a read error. The CDR3 reads CASSLWVPNTEASF. The CDR3 coding sequence is TGCGCCAGCAGCTTATGGGTCCCGAACACTGAAGCTTCCTTT. The V gene is TRBV5-1, the J gene TRBJ1-1; D is unresolved. The V gene's germline CDR1 is SGHRS and CDR2 YFSETQ. This CDR3 spans 14 amino acids.

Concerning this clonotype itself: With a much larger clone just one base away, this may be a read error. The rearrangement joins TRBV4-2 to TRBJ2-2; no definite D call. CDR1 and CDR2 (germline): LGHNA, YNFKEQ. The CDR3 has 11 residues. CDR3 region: CSSSQSGELFF. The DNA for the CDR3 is TGTTCCAGCAGCCAATCCGGGGAGCTGTTTTTT.

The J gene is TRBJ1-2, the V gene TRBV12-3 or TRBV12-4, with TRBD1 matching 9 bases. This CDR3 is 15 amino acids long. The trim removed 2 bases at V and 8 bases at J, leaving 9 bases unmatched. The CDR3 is CASSLRWDREDGYTF. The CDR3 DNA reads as TGTGCCAGCAGTTTAAGATGGGACAGGGAGGACGGCTACACCTTC.